Listed below are T cell receptor beta chains from one sample, sequenced in a study of cytomegalovirus exposure and HLA in healthy donors. Produced via immunoSEQ multiplex PCR; TCRdb's table is partial and in-frame only. The sample lists 170,000 or so clones, around 81% occurring once. Sequencing was carried out using PBMCs. These receptor sequences come from a woman in her 30s in good health and CMV-seronegative. The CDR3 runs from the conserved cysteine through the conserved F or W. The D gene is left open where the match is weak. Only part of the rows carry a size: once, few, many, or a class if the clone is expanded.

TRBV27	TRBJ1-3	-	-	CASRPTWGNTIYF	TGTGCCAGCAGACCCACTTGGGGAAACACCATATATTTT
TRBV4-3	TRBJ1-4	-	-	CASSQGRTEAYGKLFF	TGCGCCAGCAGCCAGGGTAGGACAGAAGCCTATGGAAAACTGTTTTTT
TRBV4-1	TRBJ1-5	-	-	CASSQDSRVDQPQHF	TGCGCCAGCAGCCAAGATTCCAGGGTAGATCAGCCCCAGCATTTT
TRBV1	TRBJ1-5	-	-	CTSSLYTFLSSGGGNQPQHF	TGCACCAGCAGCTTGTATACGTTTCTGTCTTCAGGGGGTGGTAATCAGCCCCAGCATTTT
TRBV30	TRBJ2-4	-	-	CAWSVLSGRRAGSRLAKNIQYF	TGTGCCTGGAGTGTACTATCGGGGCGGAGGGCAGGCAGCAGACTAGCCAAAAACATTCAGTACTTC
TRBV18	TRBJ2-7	-	-	CASSEGGEQYF	TGTGCCAGCTCAGAAGGCGGCGAGCAGTACTTC
TRBV27	TRBJ1-2	TRBD1	-	CASSLGQGEGGYTF	TGTGCCAGCAGTTTAGGACAGGGGGAAGGTGGCTACACCTTC
TRBV5-4	TRBJ2-7	TRBD2	-	CASSSDGSGTHEQYF	TGTGCCAGCAGCTCCGACGGTAGCGGGACCCACGAGCAGTACTTC
TRBV9	TRBJ2-5	-	once	CASSARDTEETQYF	TGTGCCAGCAGCGCTCGGGACACCGAAGAGACCCAGTACTTC
TRBV6-5	TRBJ2-7	TRBD1	-	CASSYRTGGWYEQYF	TGTGCCAGCAGTTACCGTACAGGGGGCTGGTACGAGCAGTACTTC
TRBV7-8	TRBJ1-5	-	once	CASSLFEGDQPQHF	TGTGCCAGCAGCTTATTTGAGGGGGATCAGCCCCAGCATTTT
TRBV28	TRBJ2-7	TRBD2	-	CASSPGAGGQLIYEQYF	TGTGCCAGCAGCCCAGGGGCGGGGGGCCAGTTGATCTACGAGCAGTACTTC
TRBV7-9	TRBJ2-3	TRBD2	-	CSSSPMRPSGGISTDTQYF	TGTTCCAGCAGCCCAATGCGGCCTAGCGGGGGGATTAGCACAGATACGCAGTATTTT
TRBV28	TRBJ2-1	-	-	CASSLWAGDYNEQFF	TGTGCCAGCAGTTTATGGGCAGGGGACTACAATGAGCAGTTCTTC
TRBV6-6	TRBJ2-3	TRBD1	few	CASRFGQGPRTDTQYF	TGTGCCAGCAGATTCGGACAGGGGCCGCGAACAGATACGCAGTATTTT
TRBV27	TRBJ1-2	TRBD1	-	CASSLYPGGRYGYTF	TGTGCCAGCAGTTTATATCCAGGGGGCCGGTATGGCTACACCTTC
TRBV19	TRBJ2-3	TRBD2	-	CASSIGLAGGTDTQYF	TGTGCCAGTAGTATAGGACTAGCCGGGGGCACAGATACGCAGTATTTT
TRBV29-1	TRBJ2-1	TRBD2	-	CSVGPIRRPSGRASSYNEQFF	TGCAGCGTTGGACCAATTAGGCGCCCAAGCGGGAGGGCAAGCTCCTACAATGAGCAGTTCTTC
TRBV7-2	TRBJ2-7	TRBD1	-	CASSFGTALSLEQYF	TGTGCCAGCAGCTTCGGGACAGCCCTTTCCCTCGAGCAGTACTTC
TRBV18	TRBJ1-1	-	-	CASSPRQGHIEAFF	TGTGCCAGCTCACCACGGCAGGGGCACATTGAAGCTTTCTTT
TRBV6-1	TRBJ2-2	-	-	CASSRDKKLFF	TGTGCCAGCAGTAGAGACAAGAAGCTGTTTTTT
TRBV5-8	TRBJ1-5	TRBD1	-	CASSFGQGIGQPQHF	TGTGCCAGCAGCTTCGGACAGGGGATAGGTCAGCCCCAGCATTTT
TRBV7-9	TRBJ1-2	-	few	CASSFLQGLGYGYTF	TGTGCCAGCAGCTTTCTCCAGGGGCTAGGGTATGGCTACACCTTC
TRBV7-9	TRBJ1-1	TRBD1	once	CASSSQVGTGAMNTEAFF	TGTGCCAGCAGCTCTCAAGTGGGGACAGGGGCGATGAACACTGAAGCTTTCTTT
TRBV4-3	TRBJ2-1	TRBD2	once	CASSEGAGGYNEQFF	TGCGCCAGCAGCGAAGGGGCGGGGGGGTACAATGAGCAGTTCTTC
TRBV5-1	TRBJ1-6	TRBD1	-	CASSLAGQGSESPLHF	TGCGCCAGCAGCTTGGCAGGACAGGGGAGCGAATCACCCCTCCACTTT
TRBV11-2	TRBJ2-1	TRBD2	-	CASSPGLAEYNEQFF	TGTGCCAGCAGCCCGGGACTAGCGGAATACAATGAGCAGTTCTTC
TRBV9	TRBJ1-2	TRBD1	-	CASSVGGTVPLYGYTF	TGTGCCAGCAGCGTAGGAGGGACAGTCCCCTTGTATGGCTACACCTTC
TRBV5-1	TRBJ2-5	TRBD1	-	CASSGQGAGETQYF	TGCGCCAGCAGCGGGCAGGGGGCGGGGGAGACCCAGTACTTC
TRBV6-5	TRBJ2-5	-	once	CASSYATGGGETQYF	TGTGCCAGCAGTTACGCAACAGGGGGAGGGGAGACCCAGTACTTC
TRBV11-2	TRBJ2-7	-	-	CASSLGPGFPYEQYF	TGTGCCAGCAGCTTAGGACCCGGGTTCCCCTACGAGCAGTACTTC